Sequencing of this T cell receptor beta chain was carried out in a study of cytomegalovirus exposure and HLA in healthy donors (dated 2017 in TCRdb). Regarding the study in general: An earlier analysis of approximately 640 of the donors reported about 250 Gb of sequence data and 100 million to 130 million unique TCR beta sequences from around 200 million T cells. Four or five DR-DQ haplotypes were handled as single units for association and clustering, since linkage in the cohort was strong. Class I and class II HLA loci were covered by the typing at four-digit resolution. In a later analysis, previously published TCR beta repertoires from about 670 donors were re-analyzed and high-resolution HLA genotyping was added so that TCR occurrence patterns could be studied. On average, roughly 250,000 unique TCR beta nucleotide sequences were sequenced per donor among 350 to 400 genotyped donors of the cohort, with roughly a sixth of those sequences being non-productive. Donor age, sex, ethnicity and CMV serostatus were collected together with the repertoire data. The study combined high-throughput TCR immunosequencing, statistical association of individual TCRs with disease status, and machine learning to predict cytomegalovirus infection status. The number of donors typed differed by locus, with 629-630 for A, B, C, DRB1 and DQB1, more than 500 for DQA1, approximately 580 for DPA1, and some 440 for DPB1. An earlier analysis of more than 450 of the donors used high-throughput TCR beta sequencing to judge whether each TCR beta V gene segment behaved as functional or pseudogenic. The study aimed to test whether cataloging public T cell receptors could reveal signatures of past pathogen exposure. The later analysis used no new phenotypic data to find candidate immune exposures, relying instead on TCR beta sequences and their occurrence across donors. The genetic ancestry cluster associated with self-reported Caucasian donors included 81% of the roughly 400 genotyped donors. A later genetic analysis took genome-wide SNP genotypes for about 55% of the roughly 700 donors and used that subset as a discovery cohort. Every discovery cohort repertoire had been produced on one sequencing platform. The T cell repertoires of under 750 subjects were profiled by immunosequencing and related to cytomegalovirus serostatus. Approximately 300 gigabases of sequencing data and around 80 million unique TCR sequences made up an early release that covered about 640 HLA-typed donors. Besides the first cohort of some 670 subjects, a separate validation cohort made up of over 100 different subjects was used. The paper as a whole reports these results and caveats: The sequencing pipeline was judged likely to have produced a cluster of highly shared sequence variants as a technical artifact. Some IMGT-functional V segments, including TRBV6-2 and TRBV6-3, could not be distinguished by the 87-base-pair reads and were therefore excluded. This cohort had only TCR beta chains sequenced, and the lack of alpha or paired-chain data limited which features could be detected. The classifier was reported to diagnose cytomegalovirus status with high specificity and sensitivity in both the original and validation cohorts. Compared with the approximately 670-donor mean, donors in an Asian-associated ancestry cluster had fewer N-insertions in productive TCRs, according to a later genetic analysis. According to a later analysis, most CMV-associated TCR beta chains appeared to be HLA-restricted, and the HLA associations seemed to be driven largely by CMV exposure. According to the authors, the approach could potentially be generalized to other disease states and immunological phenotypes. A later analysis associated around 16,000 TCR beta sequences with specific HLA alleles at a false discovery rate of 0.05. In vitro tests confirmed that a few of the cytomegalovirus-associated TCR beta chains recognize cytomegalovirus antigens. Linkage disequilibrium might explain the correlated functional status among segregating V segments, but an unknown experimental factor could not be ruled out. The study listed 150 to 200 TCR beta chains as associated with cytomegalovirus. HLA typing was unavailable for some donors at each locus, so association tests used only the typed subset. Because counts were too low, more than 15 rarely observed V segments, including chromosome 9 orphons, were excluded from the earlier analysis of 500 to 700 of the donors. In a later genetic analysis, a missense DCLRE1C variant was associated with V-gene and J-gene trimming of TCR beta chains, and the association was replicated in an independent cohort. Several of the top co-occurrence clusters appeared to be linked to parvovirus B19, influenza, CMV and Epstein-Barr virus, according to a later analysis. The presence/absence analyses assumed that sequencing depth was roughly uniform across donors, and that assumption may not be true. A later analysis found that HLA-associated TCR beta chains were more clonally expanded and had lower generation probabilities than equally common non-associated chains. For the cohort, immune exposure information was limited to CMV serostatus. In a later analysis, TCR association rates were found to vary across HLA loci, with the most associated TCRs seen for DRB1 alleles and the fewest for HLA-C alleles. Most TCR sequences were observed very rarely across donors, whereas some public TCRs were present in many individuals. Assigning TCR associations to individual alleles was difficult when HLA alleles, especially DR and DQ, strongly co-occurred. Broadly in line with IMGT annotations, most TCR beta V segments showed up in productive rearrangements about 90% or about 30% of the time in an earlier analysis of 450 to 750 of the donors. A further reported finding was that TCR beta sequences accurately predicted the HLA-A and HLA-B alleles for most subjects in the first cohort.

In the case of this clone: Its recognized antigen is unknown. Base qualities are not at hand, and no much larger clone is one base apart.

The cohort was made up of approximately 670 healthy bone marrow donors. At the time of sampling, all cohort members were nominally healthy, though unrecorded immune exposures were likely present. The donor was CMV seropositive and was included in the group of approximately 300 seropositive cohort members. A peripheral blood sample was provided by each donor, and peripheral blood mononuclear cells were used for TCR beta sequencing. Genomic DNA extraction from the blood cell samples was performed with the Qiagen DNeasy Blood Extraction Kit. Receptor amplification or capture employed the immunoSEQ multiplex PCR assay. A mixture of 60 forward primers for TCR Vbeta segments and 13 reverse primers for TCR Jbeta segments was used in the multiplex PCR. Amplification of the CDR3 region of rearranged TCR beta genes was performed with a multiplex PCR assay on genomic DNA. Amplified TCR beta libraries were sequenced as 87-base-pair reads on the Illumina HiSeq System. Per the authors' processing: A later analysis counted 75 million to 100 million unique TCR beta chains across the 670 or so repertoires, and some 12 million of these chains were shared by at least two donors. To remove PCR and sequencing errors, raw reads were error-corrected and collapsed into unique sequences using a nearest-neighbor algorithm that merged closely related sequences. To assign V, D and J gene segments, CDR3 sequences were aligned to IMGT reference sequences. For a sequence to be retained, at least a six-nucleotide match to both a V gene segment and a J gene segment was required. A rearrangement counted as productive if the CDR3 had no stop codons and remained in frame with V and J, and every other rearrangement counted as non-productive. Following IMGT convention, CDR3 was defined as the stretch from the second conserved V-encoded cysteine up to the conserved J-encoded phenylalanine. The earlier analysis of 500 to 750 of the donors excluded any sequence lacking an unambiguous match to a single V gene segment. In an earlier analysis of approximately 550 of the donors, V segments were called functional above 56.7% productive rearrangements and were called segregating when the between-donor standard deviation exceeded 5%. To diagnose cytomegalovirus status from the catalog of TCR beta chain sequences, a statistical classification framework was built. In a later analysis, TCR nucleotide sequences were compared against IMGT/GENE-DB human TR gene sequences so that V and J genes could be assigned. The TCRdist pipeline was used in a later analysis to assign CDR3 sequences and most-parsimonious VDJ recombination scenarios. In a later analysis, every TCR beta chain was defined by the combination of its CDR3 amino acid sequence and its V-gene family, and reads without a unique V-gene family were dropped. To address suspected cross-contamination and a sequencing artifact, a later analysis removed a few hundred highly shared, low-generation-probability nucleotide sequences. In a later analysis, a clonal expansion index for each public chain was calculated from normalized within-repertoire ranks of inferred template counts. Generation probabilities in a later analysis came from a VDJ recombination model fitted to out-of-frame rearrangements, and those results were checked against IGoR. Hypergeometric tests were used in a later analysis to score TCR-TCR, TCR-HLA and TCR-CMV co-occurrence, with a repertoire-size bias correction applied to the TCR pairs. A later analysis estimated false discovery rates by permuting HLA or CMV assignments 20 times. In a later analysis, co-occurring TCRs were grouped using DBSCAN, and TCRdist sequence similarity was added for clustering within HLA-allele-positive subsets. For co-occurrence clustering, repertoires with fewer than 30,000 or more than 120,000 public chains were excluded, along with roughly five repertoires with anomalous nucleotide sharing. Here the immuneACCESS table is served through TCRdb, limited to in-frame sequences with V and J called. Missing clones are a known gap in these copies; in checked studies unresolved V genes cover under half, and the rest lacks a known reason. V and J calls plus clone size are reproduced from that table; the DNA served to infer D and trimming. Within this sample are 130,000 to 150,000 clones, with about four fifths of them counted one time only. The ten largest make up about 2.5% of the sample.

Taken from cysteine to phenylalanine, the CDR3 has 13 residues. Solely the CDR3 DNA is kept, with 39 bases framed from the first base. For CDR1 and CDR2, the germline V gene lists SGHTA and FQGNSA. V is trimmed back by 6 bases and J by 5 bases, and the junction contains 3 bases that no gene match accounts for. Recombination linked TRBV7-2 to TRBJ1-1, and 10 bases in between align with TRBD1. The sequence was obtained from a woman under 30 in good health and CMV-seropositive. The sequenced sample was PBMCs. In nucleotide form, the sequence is TGTGCCAGCAGGAGACAGGGGGCAACTGAAGCTTTCTTT. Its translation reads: CASRRQGATEAFF.